This TCR beta chain was sequenced in a study of CD8 T cells in ankylosing spondylitis. Study observations and caveats: There were earlier reports of some motif variants in reactive arthritis synovial fluid and blood. It was reported that disease-linked clones were significantly enriched in matched ankylosing spondylitis synovial fluid.

This clonotype was picked up many times. Its antigen is not known. The TCR beta libraries were generated through quantitative 5'-RACE incorporating molecular barcodes. One entry per CDR3 protein, called by TCRdb with MiXCR from the 5' RACE reads. The sample yields 150,000 to 200,000 distinct CDR3 sequences, 10% to 15% seen once. The CDR3 is 15 residues long. Specimen: blood, either unsorted or a sorted T cell fraction (not recorded which). This chain joins TRBV21-1 and TRBJ2-1. TRBV21-1 has pseudogene status. This TCR came from a female donor with ankylosing spondylitis or in good health (not recorded which). The CDR3 reads CASSKALVYHNEQFF. The CDR3 bases are TGTGCCAGCAGCAAAGCGCTCGTGTACCACAATGAGCAGTTCTTC.